A single sample gave rise to the 11 T cell receptor beta chains below, sequenced in a study of CD8+ T cells in alopecia areata. After isolation, RNA underwent reverse transcription to generate cDNA as the sequencing template. Assay: immunoSEQ multiplex PCR; the TCRdb copy retains only in-frame clones and omits some. The data show some 120,000 clones, around 50% seen once. Sequenced here: CD4+ T cells sorted from blood, sampled at week 0. These receptors came from a human donor with alopecia areata.

The genes are TRBV7-2 and TRBJ2-5; possible D gene TRBD2, 6 bases. The CDR3 runs to 14 residues. V was clipped by 4 bases and J by 5 bases, with 14 bases between them. The germline V gene encodes CDR1 SGHTA and CDR2 FQGNSA. CDR3 bases: TGTGCCAGCAGCTCGATGACTAGGGAGGAGACCCAGTACTTC. It is translated as CASSSMTREETQYF.

This rearrangement joins TRBV6-6 to TRBJ1-2; D remains ambiguous. The ends were cut back, 6 bases at V and 0 bases at J, with 11 bases in the middle. The CDR3 sequence is 14 residues long. The germline gives CDR1 MNHNY, CDR2 SVGAGI (reference sequence). CDR3 amino acids: CASSGDLANYGYTF. CDR3 coding DNA: TGTGCCAGCAGCGGGGATTTAGCTAACTATGGCTACACCTTC.

This clone was picked up one time. The V gene is TRBV6-1, the J gene TRBJ2-5, with TRBD2 matching 9 bases. The V and J ends lost 4 bases and 1 base, in that order; junction bases with no gene match: 4. CDR3 size: 15 residues. Per germline, CDR1 MNHNS and CDR2 SASEGT. The CDR3 DNA reads TGTGCCAGCAGTGTGCTAGCGGGATCCCAAGAGACCCAGTACTTC. This gives the protein CASSVLAGSQETQYF.

The genes are TRBV4-2 and TRBJ1-2, with D hard to call. This CDR3 region has 14 residues. V was cut by 4 bases and J by 4 bases, with 13 bases left in between. The germline CDR1 and CDR2 sequences are LGHNA and YNFKEQ. This chain's CDR3 is CASSPDRGSYGYTF. The CDR3 nucleotides read TGTGCCAGCAGCCCTGACCGCGGGAGCTATGGCTACACCTTC.

J is TRBJ2-3 and V is TRBV15; TRBD2 is a possible D gene (7 bases). Germline lookup yields CDR1 LNHNV and CDR2 YYDKDF (reference sequence). V dropped 5 bases and J dropped 7 bases, with 22 bases sitting between them. This CDR3 is 16 amino acids long. This chain's CDR3 is CATSERGAPPTNTQYF. In nucleotides, the CDR3 is TGTGCCACCAGCGAACGGGGGGCCCCCCCGACAAATACGCAGTATTTT.

The chain carries TRBV5-1 and TRBJ2-7, with D hard to call. Germline lookup yields CDR1 SGHRS and CDR2 YFSETQ. The V end lost 3 bases, the J end lost 0 bases, and 13 bases lay between the germline ends. The CDR3 runs 15 residues. The CDR3 spells CASSYSGSLSYEQYF. The CDR3 DNA reads as TGCGCCAGCAGCTACTCAGGTAGCCTCTCCTACGAGCAGTACTTC.

This clone was picked up a small number of times. The chain employs TRBV14 and TRBJ1-4; D gene unclear. The V end was cut by 4 bases, the J end by 2 bases, with 20 bases between. CDR3 length: 18 amino acids. Per the germline V gene, CDR1 is SGHDN and CDR2 is FVKESK. CDR3 protein: CASSRVSWATTTNEKLFF. CDR3 coding DNA: TGTGCCAGCAGCCGAGTCTCCTGGGCCACGACGACTAATGAAAAACTGTTTTTT.

The chain recombines TRBV28 with TRBJ1-1; 8 bases are a match to TRBD1. Germline CDR1 and CDR2: MDHEN and SYDVKM. Trimming took 1 base from V and 14 from J; bases not matched to a gene: 9. The CDR3 runs to 13 residues. The DNA for the CDR3 is TGTGCCAGCAGTTTATTTACCGGGACAGGCGACTTCTTT. It yields the protein CASSLFTGTGDFF.

V is TRBV7-4 and J is TRBJ1-5; a weak D match, TRBD1 (5 bases). This CDR3 spans 15 amino acids. CDR1 and CDR2 (germline): SGHVT, SQSDAQ. V dropped 3 bases and J dropped 0 bases, with 9 bases sitting between them. The CDR3 loop is CASSLWGYSNQPQHF. The DNA of the CDR3 is TGTGCCAGCAGCTTGTGGGGGTATAGCAATCAGCCCCAGCATTTT.

This clone was picked up a small number of times. The chain is built from TRBV7-2 and TRBJ2-3; D uncertain. CDR3 length equals 13 residues. Trimming left V 5 bases short and J 4 bases short, with 10 bases between. Germline CDR1 and CDR2: SGHTA and FQGNSA. The CDR3 sequence: CASSRRGPDTQYF. The CDR3 nucleotides read TGTGCCAGCAGCAGACGTGGCCCAGATACGCAGTATTTT.

This clone was counted once. This chain links TRBV9 with TRBJ2-5; D is possibly TRBD2 (6 bases). CDR3 length: 15 amino acids. Germline-derived CDR1 and CDR2 are SGDLS and YYNGEE. Trimming removed 3 bases from V and 2 bases from J, with 14 bases in between. The CDR3 nucleotides are TGTGCCAGCAGCGGCGGGGCGGTAGGGCAAGAGACCCAGTACTTC. Residues: CASSGGAVGQETQYF.